The 4 T cell receptor beta chains given below trace back to one sample, sequenced in a study of blood T cells in healthy people across ages. Together with a sample-barcoded 5' primer, a J-beta primer mix was included in a second PCR lasting roughly 6 to 12 cycles. TCRdb analysed the 5' RACE reads with MiXCR anew, one entry per CDR3 protein. The sample lists 790,000 or so distinct CDR3 sequences, more than 55% seen once, with about 26% in the top ten. The sequenced sample consisted of blood. These receptors came from a man between 40 and 49 years old in good health.

This clonotype came up a few times. This sequence joins TRBV11-2 and TRBJ1-2; TRBD1 is a possible D gene (6 bases). V dropped 2 bases and J dropped 4 bases, with 14 bases sitting between them. The CDR3 sequence is 15 residues long. Germline CDR1 reads SGHAT; CDR2 reads FQNNGV. CDR3 region: CASSLRVQGFYGYTF. In DNA, the CDR3 is TGTGCCAGCAGCTTAAGGGTACAGGGCTTCTATGGCTACACCTTC.

The chain joins TRBV5-1 to TRBJ2-5, with a tentative D call TRBD2 (5 bases). V gave up 4 bases and J gave up 5 bases, with 15 bases separating them. The germline V gene encodes CDR1 SGHRS and CDR2 YFSETQ. The CDR3 has 14 residues. DNA of the CDR3: TGCGCCAGCAGCCTCGGGGATGCTTGGGAGACCCAGTACTTC. Residues: CASSLGDAWETQYF.

The DNA for the CDR3 is TGTGCCAGTAGTATAGGGGGAAATTCACCCCTCCACTTT. It translates to CASSIGGNSPLHF. The gene calls are TRBV19 and TRBJ1-6; D remains unclear. Germline assignment: CDR1 LNHDA and CDR2 SQIVND (reference sequence). The CDR3 sequence is 13 residues long. Trimming removed 1 base from V and 7 bases from J, with 5 bases in between.

CDR3 sequence (DNA): TGTGCCAGCAGCCACCGGACTAGCGGGAACTACGAGCAGTACTTC. This translates into CASSHRTSGNYEQYF. This chain connects TRBV6-5 to TRBJ2-4; 12 positions match TRBD2. The DNA matches TRBJ2-7 better at its end, which makes the J call doubtful. Germline-derived CDR1 and CDR2 are MNHEY and SVGAGI. This CDR3 has 15 residues.